These 3 T cell receptor beta chains share one sample of origin, sequenced in a study of PD-1 blockade in classical Hodgkin lymphoma. Only in-frame clones appear in the TCRdb table, and some are missing; sequencing was by immunoSEQ multiplex PCR. The repertoire holds approximately 43,000 clones, 85% to 90% seen once, with more than 5.5% in the top ten. Relapses following autologous stem cell transplantation were seen in all patients, with brentuximab vedotin exposure varying. The sequenced sample was peripheral blood mononuclear cells (PBMCs), obtained before the second cycle of nivolumab. The receptors derive from a human donor with classical Hodgkin lymphoma.

V gene TRBV28 combines with J gene TRBJ2-7; 8 positions agree with TRBD1. The V gene end was trimmed by 5 bases and the J gene end by 2 bases; junction bases not matched to a gene: 8. Looked up from germline, CDR1 is MDHEN and CDR2 is SYDVKM. The CDR3 totals 15 residues. In nucleotides, the CDR3 is TGTGCCAGCAGTCCTCAGGGGGCGGGTGCCTACGAGCAGTACTTC. It translates to CASSPQGAGAYEQYF.

The chain couples TRBV28 to TRBJ1-1, with no clear D. Per the germline V gene, CDR1 is MDHEN and CDR2 is SYDVKM. The CDR3 has 15 amino acids. V lost 1 base and J lost 5, with 14 bases in between. This chain's CDR3 is CASSLYGRSRTEAFF. The CDR3 DNA is TGTGCCAGCAGTTTATATGGGAGGAGCAGGACTGAAGCTTTCTTT.

The chain couples TRBV27 to TRBJ2-7; 8 bases fit TRBD1. CDR1 and CDR2 (germline): MNHEY, SMNVEV (reference sequence). This CDR3 contains 16 residues. J was trimmed by 4 bases and V by 3 bases; bases with no gene match: 11. This CDR3 reads CASSFLHRGESYEQYF. CDR3 nucleotides: TGTGCCAGCAGTTTCCTACACAGGGGGGAGAGTTACGAGCAGTACTTC.